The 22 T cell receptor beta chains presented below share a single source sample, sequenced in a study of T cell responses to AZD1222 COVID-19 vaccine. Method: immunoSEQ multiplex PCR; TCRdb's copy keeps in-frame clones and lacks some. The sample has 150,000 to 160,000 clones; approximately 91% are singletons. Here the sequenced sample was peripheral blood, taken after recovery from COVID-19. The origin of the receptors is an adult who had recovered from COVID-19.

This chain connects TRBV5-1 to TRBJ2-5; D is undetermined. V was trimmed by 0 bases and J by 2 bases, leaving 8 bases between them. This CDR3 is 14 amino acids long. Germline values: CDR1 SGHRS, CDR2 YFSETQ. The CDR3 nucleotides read TGCGCCAGCAGCTTGGCCATGGTACAAGAGACCCAGTACTTC. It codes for CASSLAMVQETQYF.

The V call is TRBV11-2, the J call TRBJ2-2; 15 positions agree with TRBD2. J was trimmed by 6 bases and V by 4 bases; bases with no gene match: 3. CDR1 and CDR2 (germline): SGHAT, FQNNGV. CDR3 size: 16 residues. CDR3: CASSSGLAGGAGELFF. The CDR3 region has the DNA TGTGCCAGCAGCTCGGGACTAGCGGGAGGAGCCGGGGAGCTGTTTTTT.

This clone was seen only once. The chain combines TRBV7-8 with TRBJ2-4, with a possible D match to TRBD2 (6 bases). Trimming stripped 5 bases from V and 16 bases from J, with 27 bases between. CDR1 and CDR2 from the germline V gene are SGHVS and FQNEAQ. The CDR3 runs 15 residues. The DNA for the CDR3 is TGTGCCAGCAGCCCGGGGGTTGTCGAGGGCGAGGAGAATTACTTC. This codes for CASSPGVVEGEENYF.

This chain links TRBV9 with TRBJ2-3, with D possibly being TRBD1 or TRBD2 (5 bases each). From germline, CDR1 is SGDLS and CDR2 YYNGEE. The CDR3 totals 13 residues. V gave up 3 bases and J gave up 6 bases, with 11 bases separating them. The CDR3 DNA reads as TGTGCCAGCAGCGGGGACCTGGGGGATACGCAGTATTTT. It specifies CASSGDLGDTQYF.

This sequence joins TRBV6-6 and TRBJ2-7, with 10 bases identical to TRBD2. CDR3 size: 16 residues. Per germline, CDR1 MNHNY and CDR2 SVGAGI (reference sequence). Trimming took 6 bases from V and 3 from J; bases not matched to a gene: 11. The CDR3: CASSSGASGRVYEQYF. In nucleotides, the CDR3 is TGTGCCAGCAGCTCAGGGGCTAGCGGGAGAGTCTACGAGCAGTACTTC.

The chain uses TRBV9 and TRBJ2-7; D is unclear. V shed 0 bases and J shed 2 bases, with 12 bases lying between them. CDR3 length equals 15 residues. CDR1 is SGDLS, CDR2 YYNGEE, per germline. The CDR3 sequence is CASSVGVGPTYEQYF. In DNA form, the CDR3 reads TGTGCCAGCAGCGTAGGCGTGGGTCCCACCTACGAGCAGTACTTC.

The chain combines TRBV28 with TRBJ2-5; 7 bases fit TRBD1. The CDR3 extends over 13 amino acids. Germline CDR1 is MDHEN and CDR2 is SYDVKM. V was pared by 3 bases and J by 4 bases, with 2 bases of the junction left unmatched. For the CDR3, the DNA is TGTGCCAGCAGTTTTTACAGGGGAGAGACCCAGTACTTC. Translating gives CASSFYRGETQYF. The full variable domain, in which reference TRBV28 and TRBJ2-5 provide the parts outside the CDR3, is DVKVTQSSRYLVKRTGEKVFLECVQDMDHENMFWYRQDPGLGLRLIYFSYDVKMKEKGDIPEGYSVSREKKERFSLILESASTNQTSMYLCASSFYRGETQYFGPGTRLLVL.

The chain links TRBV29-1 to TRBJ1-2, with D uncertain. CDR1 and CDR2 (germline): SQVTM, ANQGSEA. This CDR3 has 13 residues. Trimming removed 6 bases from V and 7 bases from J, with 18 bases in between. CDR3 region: CSVSMVLLAGYTF. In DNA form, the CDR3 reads TGCAGCGTCTCTATGGTTTTGCTGGCTGGCTACACCTTC.

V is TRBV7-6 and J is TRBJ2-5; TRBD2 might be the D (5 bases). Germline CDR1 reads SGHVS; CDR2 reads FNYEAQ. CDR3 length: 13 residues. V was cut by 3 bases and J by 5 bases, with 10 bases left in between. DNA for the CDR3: TGTGCCAGCAGCTTGACGGCGGGCGAGACCCAGTACTTC. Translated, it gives CASSLTAGETQYF.

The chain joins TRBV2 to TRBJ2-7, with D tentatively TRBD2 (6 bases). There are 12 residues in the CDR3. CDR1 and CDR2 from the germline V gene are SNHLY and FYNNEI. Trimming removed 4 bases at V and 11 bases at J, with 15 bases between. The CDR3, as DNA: TGTGCCAGCAGTGGGGGGGAACTAGTTGAGTACTTC. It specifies CASSGGELVEYF.

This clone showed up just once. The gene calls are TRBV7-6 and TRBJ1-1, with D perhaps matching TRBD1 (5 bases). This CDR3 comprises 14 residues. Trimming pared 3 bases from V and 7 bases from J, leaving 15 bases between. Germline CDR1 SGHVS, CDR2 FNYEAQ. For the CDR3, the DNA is TGTGCCAGCAGCTTCGGGGCGGGAACAGGTGAAGCTTTCTTT. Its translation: CASSFGAGTGEAFF.

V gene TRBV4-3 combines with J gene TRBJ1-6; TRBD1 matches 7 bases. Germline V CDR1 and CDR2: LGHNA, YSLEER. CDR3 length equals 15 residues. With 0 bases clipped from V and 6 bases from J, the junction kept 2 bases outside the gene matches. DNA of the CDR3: TGCGCCAGCAGCCAAGAAAGGGACAGTAATTCACCCCTCCACTTT. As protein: CASSQERDSNSPLHF.

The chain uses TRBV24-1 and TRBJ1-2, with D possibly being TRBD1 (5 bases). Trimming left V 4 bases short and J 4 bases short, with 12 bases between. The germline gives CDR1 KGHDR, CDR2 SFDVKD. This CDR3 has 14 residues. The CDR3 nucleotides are TGTGCCACCAGTGACCTCACCGGGACCTATGGCTACACCTTC. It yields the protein CATSDLTGTYGYTF.

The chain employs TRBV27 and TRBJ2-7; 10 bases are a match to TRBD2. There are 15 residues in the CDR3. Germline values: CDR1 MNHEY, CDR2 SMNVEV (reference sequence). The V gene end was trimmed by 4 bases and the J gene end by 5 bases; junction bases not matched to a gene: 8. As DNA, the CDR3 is TGTGCCAGCAGTTCTAGCGGGAGAGGAGGTGACGAGCAGTACTTC. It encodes CASSSSGRGGDEQYF.

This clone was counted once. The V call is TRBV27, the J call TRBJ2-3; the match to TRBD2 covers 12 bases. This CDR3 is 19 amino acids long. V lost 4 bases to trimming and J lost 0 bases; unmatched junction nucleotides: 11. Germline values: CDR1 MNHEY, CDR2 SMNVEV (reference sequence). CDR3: CASSSLGLAGYTSTDTQYF. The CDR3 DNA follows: TGTGCCAGCAGTTCACTGGGACTAGCGGGTTATACTAGCACAGATACGCAGTATTTT.

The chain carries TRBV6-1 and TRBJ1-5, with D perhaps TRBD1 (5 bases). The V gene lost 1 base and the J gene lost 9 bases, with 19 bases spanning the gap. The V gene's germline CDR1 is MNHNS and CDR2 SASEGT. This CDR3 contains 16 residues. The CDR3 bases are TGTGCCAGCAGTGAAGGCTCGACAGCAGCTATTCGGCCCCAGCATTTT. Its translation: CASSEGSTAAIRPQHF.

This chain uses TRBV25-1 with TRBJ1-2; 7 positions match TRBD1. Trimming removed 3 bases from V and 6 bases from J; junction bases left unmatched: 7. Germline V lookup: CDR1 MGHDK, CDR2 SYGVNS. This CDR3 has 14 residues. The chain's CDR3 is CASSDLQGLHGYTF. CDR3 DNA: TGTGCCAGCAGTGATTTACAGGGGTTGCATGGCTACACCTTC.

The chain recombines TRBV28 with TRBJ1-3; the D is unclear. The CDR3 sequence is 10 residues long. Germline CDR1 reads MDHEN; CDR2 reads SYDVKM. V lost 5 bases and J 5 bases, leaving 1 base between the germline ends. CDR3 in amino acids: CASSRNTIYF. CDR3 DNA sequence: TGTGCCAGCAGTCGAAACACCATATATTTT.

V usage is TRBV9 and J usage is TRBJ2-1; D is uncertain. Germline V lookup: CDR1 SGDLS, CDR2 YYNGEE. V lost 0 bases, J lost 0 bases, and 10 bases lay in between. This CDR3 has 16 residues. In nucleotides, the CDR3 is TGTGCCAGCAGCGTAGAAGGGCTAAGCTCCTACAATGAGCAGTTCTTC. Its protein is CASSVEGLSSYNEQFF.

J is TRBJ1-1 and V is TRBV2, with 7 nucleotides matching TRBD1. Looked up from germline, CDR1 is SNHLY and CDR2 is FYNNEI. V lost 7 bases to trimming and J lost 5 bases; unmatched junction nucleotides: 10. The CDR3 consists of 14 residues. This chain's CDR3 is CASNFQGEGTEAFF. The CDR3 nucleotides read TGTGCCAGCAATTTCCAGGGGGAAGGAACTGAAGCTTTCTTT.

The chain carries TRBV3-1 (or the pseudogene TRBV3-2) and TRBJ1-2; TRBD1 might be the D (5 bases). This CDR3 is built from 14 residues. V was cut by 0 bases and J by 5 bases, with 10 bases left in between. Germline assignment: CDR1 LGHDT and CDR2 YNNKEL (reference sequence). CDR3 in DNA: TGTGCCAGCAGCCAAGAGAAAGGGGAATATGGCTACACCTTC. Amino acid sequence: CASSQEKGEYGYTF.

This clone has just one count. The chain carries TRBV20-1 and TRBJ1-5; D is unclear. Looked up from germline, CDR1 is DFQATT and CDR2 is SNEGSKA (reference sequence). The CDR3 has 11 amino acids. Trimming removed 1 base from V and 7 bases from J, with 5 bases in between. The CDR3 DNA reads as TGCAGTGCTAGAGTAGGACAGCCCCAGCATTTT. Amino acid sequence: CSARVGQPQHF.